Presented here are 30 T cell receptor beta chains from one specimen sequenced in a study of blood T cell repertoires in COVID-19. Libraries were prepared by immunoSEQ multiplex PCR; TCRdb keeps only in-frame clonotypes and omits some of them. The sample yields more than 150,000 clones, about four fifths seen once. The sample comprised peripheral blood. The receptors were gathered from a woman older than 75 with COVID-19, enrolled during active disease.

This chain joins TRBV7-9 and TRBJ1-5; TRBD1 agrees at 9 bases. This CDR3 has 16 residues. The germline V gene encodes CDR1 SEHNR and CDR2 FQNEAQ (reference sequence). With 5 bases clipped from V and 0 bases from J, the junction kept 5 bases outside the gene matches. The CDR3 reads CASSRGTGNSNQPQHF. The CDR3, as DNA: TGTGCCAGCAGCCGTGGGACAGGGAATAGCAATCAGCCCCAGCATTTT.

The chain links TRBV5-1 to TRBJ1-1; a weak D match, TRBD1 (5 bases). V was shortened by 5 bases and J by 2 bases, with 10 bases between the two germline ends. CDR3 size: 13 residues. The V gene's germline CDR1 is SGHRS and CDR2 YFSETQ. The CDR3 protein is CASRKGENTEAFF. CDR3 sequence (DNA): TGCGCCAGCAGAAAAGGGGAAAACACTGAAGCTTTCTTT.

This chain joins TRBV2 and TRBJ2-1; 11 nucleotides align to TRBD2. CDR1 is SNHLY and CDR2 is FYNNEI in the germline V gene. V was pared by 6 bases and J by 4 bases, with 8 bases of the junction left unmatched. This CDR3 has 16 residues. The CDR3 DNA reads as TGTGCCAGCAGGGCAGGGACTAGCGGAAATTACAATGAGCAGTTCTTC. Its translation: CASRAGTSGNYNEQFF.

This clone was counted between two and nine times. This CDR3 reads CASRSTGTYGYTF. DNA of the CDR3: TGTGCCAGCAGGTCGACAGGGACCTATGGCTACACCTTC. The chain links TRBV6-5 to TRBJ1-2; 7 bases agree with TRBD1. CDR1 is MNHEY and CDR2 is SVGAGI in the germline V gene. CDR3 length: 13 residues. V lost 6 bases, J lost 4 bases, and 5 bases stayed unmatched.

The chain recombines TRBV5-1 with TRBJ2-5, with 7 bases lining up with TRBD2. Unmatched junction bases numbered 5, after V lost 4 bases and J lost 5 bases. This CDR3 is built from 13 residues. Germline V gives CDR1 SGHRS, CDR2 YFSETQ. The CDR3 sequence is CASSPTSLETQYF. CDR3 DNA sequence: TGCGCCAGCAGCCCGACTAGCCTGGAGACCCAGTACTTC.

The rearrangement uses TRBV10-3 and TRBJ2-7; D is perhaps TRBD1 (5 bases). The CDR3 extends over 14 amino acids. The V and J ends lost 3 bases and 3 bases respectively, with 12 bases between them. The germline gives CDR1 ENHRY, CDR2 SYGVKD. The CDR3 region is CAISEGALRYEQYF. The CDR3 DNA follows: TGTGCCATCAGTGAAGGGGCCCTTCGCTACGAGCAGTACTTC.

This chain links TRBV7-8 with TRBJ1-1; D unclear. CDR1 is SGHVS, CDR2 FQNEAQ, per germline. With 5 bases removed from V and 3 bases from J, the gap between germline ends came to 13 bases. There are 14 residues in the CDR3. The CDR3 is CASSRTSADTEAFF. In nucleotides, the CDR3 is TGTGCCAGCAGCCGTACCTCGGCGGACACTGAAGCTTTCTTT.

The chain carries TRBV10-2 and TRBJ2-2; D perhaps matches TRBD1 (5 bases). There are 15 residues in the CDR3. Trimming shortened V by 1 base and J by 1 base, and 7 bases separated the two germline ends. Germline CDR1 WSHSY, CDR2 SAAADI. CDR3 in amino acids: CASSEFQGNTGELFF. The DNA of the CDR3 is TGCGCCAGCAGTGAGTTCCAGGGGAACACCGGGGAGCTGTTTTTT.

This clone has a handful of counts. V and J are TRBV7-9 and TRBJ1-1; tentatively, D is TRBD1 (6 bases). V was trimmed by 5 bases and J by 3 bases, leaving 10 bases between them. The CDR3 extends over 13 amino acids. Germline values: CDR1 SEHNR, CDR2 FQNEAQ (reference sequence). The CDR3 coding sequence is TGTGCCAGCAGCACGACAGGCGACACTGAAGCTTTCTTT. This gives the protein CASSTTGDTEAFF.

V usage is TRBV29-1 and J usage is TRBJ2-3; D may be TRBD2 (6 bases). Germline V gene sequence: CDR1 SQVTM, CDR2 ANQGSEA. V dropped 7 bases and J dropped 2 bases, with 16 bases sitting between them. There are 14 residues in the CDR3. The CDR3 region is CSATRTTSTDTQYF. CDR3 DNA: TGCAGCGCTACCCGGACTACCTCCACAGATACGCAGTATTTT.

This clone was observed a single time. This chain links TRBV2 with TRBJ1-1; D perhaps matches TRBD1 (5 bases). The CDR3 is 13 residues long. Trimming cost V 6 bases and J 3 bases, with 11 bases left between them. The germline CDR1 and CDR2 sequences are SNHLY and FYNNEI. Written as DNA, the CDR3 is TGTGCCAGCAGCGAGACAGCTTACACTGAAGCTTTCTTT. This translates into CASSETAYTEAFF. Using reference TRBV2 and TRBJ1-1 for the parts outside the CDR3, the full variable domain is EPEVTQTPSHQVTQMGQEVILRCVPISNHLYFYWYRQILGQKVEFLVSFYNNEISEKSEIFDDQFSVERPDGSNFTLKIRSTKLEDSAMYFCASSETAYTEAFFGQGTRLTVV.

This clone occurred a few times. The chain combines TRBV27 with TRBJ2-3; possible D gene TRBD2, 6 bases. Trimming took 5 bases from V and 6 from J, leaving 15 bases between them. CDR3 length: 14 amino acids. CDR1 is MNHEY, CDR2 SMNVEV, per germline (reference sequence). The CDR3 bases are TGTGCCAGCAGTGAGACTAGTCCCGTGGATACGCAGTATTTT. It is translated as CASSETSPVDTQYF.

In this sample, this clone turned up once. This chain connects TRBV9 to TRBJ2-7, with D possibly TRBD2 on 6 matching bases. This CDR3 is 14 amino acids long. Germline loops: CDR1 SGDLS, CDR2 YYNGEE. The V and J ends lost 0 bases and 2 bases respectively, with 9 bases between them. The CDR3 sequence: CASSVGDLPYEQYF. The CDR3 DNA sequence: TGTGCCAGCAGCGTAGGGGACTTGCCCTACGAGCAGTACTTC.

V and J are TRBV29-1 and TRBJ2-3; 8 nucleotides match TRBD1. Germline CDR1 reads SQVTM; CDR2 reads ANQGSEA. The V and J ends lost 5 bases and 4 bases, in that order; junction bases with no gene match: 5. The CDR3 contains 13 residues. CDR3 in amino acids: CSVPRDRSDTQYF. The CDR3 DNA is TGCAGCGTTCCCCGGGACAGGTCAGATACGCAGTATTTT.

The chain combines TRBV5-1 with TRBJ2-7; D possibly corresponds to TRBD1 (7 bases). Trimming took off 4 bases at V and 4 bases at J, with 12 bases between the two ends. This CDR3 has 13 residues. The germline CDR1 and CDR2 sequences are SGHRS and YFSETQ. The CDR3: CASSPRGRYEQYF. CDR3 DNA: TGCGCCAGCAGCCCCAGGGGGAGGTACGAGCAGTACTTC.

The chain uses TRBV9 and TRBJ1-2, with 9 bases identical to TRBD1. There are 15 residues in the CDR3. With 3 bases clipped from V and 6 bases from J, the junction kept 9 bases outside the gene matches. Germline CDR1 and CDR2: SGDLS and YYNGEE. In DNA form, the CDR3 reads TGTGCCAGCAGCGGGACAGGGGCCCATTTAGATGGCTACACCTTC. As protein: CASSGTGAHLDGYTF.

This chain uses TRBV7-2 with TRBJ2-1; 12 bases fit TRBD2. Germline V CDR1 and CDR2: SGHTA, FQGNSA. The ends lost 5 bases at V and 14 bases at J; junction bases unmatched: 13. This CDR3 is built from 15 residues. The CDR3 loop is CASSPRLAGDRSEFF. The DNA for the CDR3 is TGTGCCAGCAGCCCTAGACTAGCGGGGGACCGTTCGGAGTTCTTC.

The chain recombines TRBV7-2 with TRBJ1-1; no clear D gene. Deletions cut 5 bases from V and 4 bases from J, with 14 bases between. The CDR3 is made up of 14 amino acids. Germline V gives CDR1 SGHTA, CDR2 FQGNSA. The chain's CDR3 is CASSPGPGPTEAFF. In nucleotides, the CDR3 is TGTGCCAGCAGCCCAGGCCCTGGGCCCACTGAAGCTTTCTTT.

This rearrangement joins TRBV6-1 to TRBJ2-6, with 10 positions matching TRBD1. The CDR3 totals 20 residues. J lost 0 bases, V lost 2 bases, and 10 bases had no gene match. Per the germline V gene, CDR1 is MNHNS and CDR2 is SASEGT. CDR3 nucleotides: TGTGCCAGCAGTGAACGAACCGGGGGACAGGGGCACTCTGGGGCCAACGTCCTGACTTTC. Translation: CASSERTGGQGHSGANVLTF.

The rearrangement uses TRBV9 and TRBJ2-3, with TRBD2 matching over 9 bases. V shed 0 bases and J 3 bases; nucleotides not matched to a gene: 5. The CDR3 contains 16 residues. Germline V gene lookup returns CDR1 SGDLS and CDR2 YYNGEE. The CDR3 sequence is CASSVGASGETDTQYF. The CDR3 DNA sequence: TGTGCCAGCAGCGTAGGCGCTAGCGGGGAAACAGATACGCAGTATTTT.

The chain is built from TRBV5-4 and TRBJ2-1, with 9 bases matching TRBD2. Per germline, CDR1 SGHNT and CDR2 YYREEE (reference sequence). CDR3 length: 13 residues. V shed 3 bases, J shed 6 bases, and the junction held 1 base outside the gene matches. The CDR3 protein is CASSWTSANEQFF. CDR3 sequence (DNA): TGTGCCAGCAGCTGGACTAGCGCCAATGAGCAGTTCTTC.

This sequence joins TRBV27 and TRBJ1-2, with D possibly TRBD1 on 5 matching bases. The germline V gene has CDR1 MNHEY and CDR2 SMNVEV (reference sequence). The CDR3 has 14 amino acids. The V and J ends lost 3 bases and 6 bases respectively, with 14 bases between them. CDR3 DNA: TGTGCCAGCAGTTTCTCGGCCAGGGTTGATGGCTACACCTTC. Its translation: CASSFSARVDGYTF.

The gene calls are TRBV5-1 and TRBJ1-1; TRBD1 agrees at 7 bases. The CDR3 runs 16 residues. V shed 2 bases, J shed 1 base, and the junction held 8 bases outside the gene matches. Germline assignment: CDR1 SGHRS and CDR2 YFSETQ. CDR3 DNA: TGCGCCAGCAGCTTAGGGTACAGGGGCCCGAACACTGAAGCTTTCTTT. This sequence encodes CASSLGYRGPNTEAFF. Full variable domain (remainder filled in from reference TRBV5-1 and TRBJ1-1): KAGVTQTPRYLIKTRGQQVTLSCSPISGHRSVSWYQQTPGQGLQFLFEYFSETQRNKGNFPGRFSGRQFSNSRSEMNVSTLELGDSALYLCASSLGYRGPNTEAFFGQGTRLTVV.

This clone was seen only once. This chain connects TRBV5-1 to TRBJ1-1; D is undetermined. Germline lookup yields CDR1 SGHRS and CDR2 YFSETQ. The CDR3 contains 13 residues. V lost 4 bases, J lost 11 bases, and 18 bases lay in between. CDR3 loop: CASSPRIKEEAFF. The CDR3 DNA sequence: TGCGCCAGCAGCCCTCGGATAAAAGAGGAGGCTTTCTTT.

The chain combines TRBV28 with TRBJ2-1; weak D call: TRBD1 (6 bases). The V and J ends lost 4 bases and 3 bases respectively, with 13 bases between them. The length of the CDR3 is 15 residues. Germline CDR1 and CDR2: MDHEN and SYDVKM. This CDR3 is CASSYPGQSYNEQFF. In DNA, the CDR3 is TGTGCCAGCAGTTATCCGGGACAAAGCTACAATGAGCAGTTCTTC. Supplemented by reference TRBV28 and TRBJ2-1, the full variable domain reads DVKVTQSSRYLVKRTGEKVFLECVQDMDHENMFWYRQDPGLGLRLIYFSYDVKMKEKGDIPEGYSVSREKKERFSLILESASTNQTSMYLCASSYPGQSYNEQFFGPGTRLTVL.

V is TRBV5-1 and J is TRBJ2-7; 11 bases line up with TRBD1. This CDR3 is 15 amino acids long. Trimming removed 5 bases from V and 3 bases from J; junction bases left unmatched: 7. From germline, CDR1 is SGHRS and CDR2 YFSETQ. CDR3 DNA sequence: TGCGCCAGCAGTGGAGGACAGGGGGCTCTCTACGAGCAGTACTTC. Translated: CASSGGQGALYEQYF.

The gene calls are TRBV11-2 and TRBJ2-2, with 13 bases matching TRBD2. The V segment lost 2 bases and the J segment 4 bases; nucleotides outside the gene matches: 7. The CDR3 consists of 18 residues. The germline V gene encodes CDR1 SGHAT and CDR2 FQNNGV. CDR3 DNA sequence: TGTGCCAGCAGCTTAAGGTGGACTAGCGGGAGCCTCACCGGGGAGCTGTTTTTT. It is translated as CASSLRWTSGSLTGELFF.

The rearrangement uses TRBV27 and TRBJ2-2; 9 bases fit TRBD2. J was trimmed by 0 bases and V by 6 bases; bases with no gene match: 5. Germline CDR1 is MNHEY and CDR2 is SMNVEV (reference sequence). The CDR3 totals 16 residues. The chain's CDR3 is CASRALAGPNTGELFF. CDR3 nucleotides: TGTGCCAGCAGAGCTCTAGCGGGGCCGAACACCGGGGAGCTGTTTTTT.

This chain joins TRBV18 and TRBJ1-1; 8 bases are a match to TRBD1. The CDR3 runs 15 residues. Germline-derived CDR1 and CDR2 are KGHSH and LQKENI. The J segment lost 0 bases and the V segment lost 4 bases, leaving 4 bases of the junction unmatched. The CDR3 loop reads CASSRQGYVNTEAFF. As DNA, the CDR3 is TGTGCCAGCTCACGACAGGGGTACGTGAACACTGAAGCTTTCTTT.

This chain connects TRBV2 to TRBJ2-7, with 10 positions matching TRBD2. CDR3 length: 14 amino acids. Germline-derived CDR1 and CDR2 are SNHLY and FYNNEI. Trimming removed 7 bases from V and 3 bases from J; junction bases left unmatched: 6. The CDR3 region has the DNA TGTGCCAGCACGGAAGCGGGAGGGATCTACGAGCAGTACTTC. Translating gives CASTEAGGIYEQYF.